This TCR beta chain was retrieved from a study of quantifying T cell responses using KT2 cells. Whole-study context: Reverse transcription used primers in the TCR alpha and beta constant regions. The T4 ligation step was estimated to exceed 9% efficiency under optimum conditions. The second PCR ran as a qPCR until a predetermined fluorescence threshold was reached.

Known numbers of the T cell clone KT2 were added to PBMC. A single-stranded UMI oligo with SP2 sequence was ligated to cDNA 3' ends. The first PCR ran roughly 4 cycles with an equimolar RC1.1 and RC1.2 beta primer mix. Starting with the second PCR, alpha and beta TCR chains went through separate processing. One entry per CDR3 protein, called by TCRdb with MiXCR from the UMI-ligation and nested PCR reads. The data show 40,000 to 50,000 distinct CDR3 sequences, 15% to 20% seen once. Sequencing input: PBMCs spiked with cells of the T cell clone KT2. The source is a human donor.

CDR3 DNA: TGTGCCAGCAGCAGATGGACCGGGACAGCTAGGGCCTCCTTCGATACGCAGTATTTT. Translation gives CASSRWTGTARASFDTQYF. This chain connects TRBV13 to TRBJ2-3, with 7 bases that match TRBD1. The CDR3 sequence is 19 residues long. Per the germline V gene, CDR1 is PRHDT and CDR2 is FYEKMQ (reference sequence). Losses at the gene ends were 5 bases for V and 6 bases for J; bases not matched to a gene: 23. The full variable domain, with the rest looked up from reference TRBV13 and TRBJ2-3, is AAGVIQSPRHLIKEKRETATLKCYPIPRHDTVYWYQQGPGQDPQFLISFYEKMQSDKGSIPDRFSAQQFSDYHSELNMSSLELGDSALYFCASSRWTGTARASFDTQYFGPGTRLTVL.